Below are 5 T cell receptor beta chains sequenced from a single sample in a study of T cell responses to AZD1222 COVID-19 vaccine (dated by TCRdb to the early 2020s). Libraries were built with the immunoSEQ multiplex PCR assay. What TCRdb holds here is the immuneACCESS table cut down to in-frame rearrangements. Part of the clones is not present; checked against another copy, under half of the missing clones reflect an unresolved V gene, and the others are unexplained. The sample includes 160,000 or so clones, with just over 90% observed a single time. Less than 3% of the sample belongs to the ten largest clones. Explained via the paper, the time point label denotes: baseline before first vaccination. The source was peripheral blood, collected on day 0 of AZD1222 vaccination. The receptor set was obtained from an adult in good health.

To note about this clone: In the same sample, other DNA sequences code for this CDR3. This chain links TRBV19 with TRBJ2-1, with 7 bases matching TRBD2. V lost 1 base to trimming and J lost 4 bases; unmatched junction nucleotides: 7. CDR1 is LNHDA, CDR2 SQIVND, per germline (reference sequence). The CDR3 spans 16 residues. This CDR3 is CASSIGAGGGYNEQFF. The CDR3 nucleotides are TGTGCCAGTAGTATAGGTGCTGGCGGGGGATACAATGAGCAGTTCTTC.

The chain couples TRBV9 to TRBJ2-7, with TRBD2 matching over 7 bases. Germline values: CDR1 SGDLS, CDR2 YYNGEE. The CDR3 loop spans 16 amino acids. The ends lost 3 bases at V and 5 bases at J; junction bases unmatched: 14. CDR3 loop: CASSGGRKTSTHEQYF. The CDR3 DNA sequence: TGTGCCAGCAGCGGCGGGCGTAAGACTAGCACCCACGAGCAGTACTTC.

The rearrangement joins TRBV28 to TRBJ2-7, with 13 nucleotides matching TRBD2. With V trimmed by 7 bases and J by 2 bases, 11 bases remained unmatched. The CDR3 extends over 17 amino acids. The germline V gene has CDR1 MDHEN and CDR2 SYDVKM. The CDR3 loop reads CASKRGLAGVGAYEQYF. The CDR3 DNA reads as TGTGCCAGCAAACGCGGACTAGCGGGAGTGGGGGCCTACGAGCAGTACTTC.

This rearrangement joins TRBV7-6 to TRBJ2-4; D ambiguous. The germline V and J ends were trimmed by 2 bases and 1 base, with 12 bases remaining between them. The CDR3 runs 16 residues. Germline CDR1 reads SGHVS; CDR2 reads FNYEAQ. The CDR3 nucleotides are TGTGCCAGCAGCTTAAGAATGGCCGGTGCCAAAAACATTCAGTACTTC. It translates to CASSLRMAGAKNIQYF.

The chain joins TRBV3-1 (or the pseudogene TRBV3-2) to TRBJ1-1; D is uncertain. The CDR3 runs 13 residues. Per germline, CDR1 LGHDT and CDR2 YNNKEL (reference sequence). V shed 4 bases and J shed 0 bases, with 6 bases lying between them. CDR3 sequence reads: CASSPQMNTEAFF. In nucleotides, the CDR3 is TGTGCCAGCAGCCCTCAGATGAACACTGAAGCTTTCTTT.